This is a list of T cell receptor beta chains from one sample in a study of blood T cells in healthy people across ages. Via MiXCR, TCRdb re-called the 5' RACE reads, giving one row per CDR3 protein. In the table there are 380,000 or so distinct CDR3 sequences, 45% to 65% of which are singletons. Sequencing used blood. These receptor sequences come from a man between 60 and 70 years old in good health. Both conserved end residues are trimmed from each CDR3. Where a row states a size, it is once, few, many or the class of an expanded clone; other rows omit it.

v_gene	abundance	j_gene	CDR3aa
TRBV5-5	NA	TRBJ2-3	ASSIQGTSTDTQY
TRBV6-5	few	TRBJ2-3	ASSPGLPTDTQY
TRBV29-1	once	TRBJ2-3	SVSGEPFTDTQY
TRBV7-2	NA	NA	ASSFDGQQETQY
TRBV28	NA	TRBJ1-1	ASSHGHEAF
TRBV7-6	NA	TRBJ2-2	ASIENTGELF
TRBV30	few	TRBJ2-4	AWVDRGSEQY
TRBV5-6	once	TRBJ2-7	ATTGRRGAYEQY
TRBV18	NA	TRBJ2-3	ASSPQLATTARYTQY
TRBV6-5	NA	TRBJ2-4	ASSLTRTGAKNIQY
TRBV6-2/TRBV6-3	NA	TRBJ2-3	ASSQRADTDTQY
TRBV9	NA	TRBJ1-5	ASSEGGGRANQPQH
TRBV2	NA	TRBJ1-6	ASGTGYNSPLH
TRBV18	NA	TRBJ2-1	ASSPNDRGVNEQF
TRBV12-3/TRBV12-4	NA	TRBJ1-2	ASSPGQGTHDT
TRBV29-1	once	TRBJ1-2	SVGGGQGVPGYT
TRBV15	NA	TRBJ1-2	ATSARQGREYGYT
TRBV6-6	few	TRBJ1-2	ASSYGRPDYGYT
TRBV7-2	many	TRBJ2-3	ASRSGVKSDTQY
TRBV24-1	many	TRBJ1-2	ATQGQGGGGYT
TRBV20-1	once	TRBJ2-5	SATLAEAQETQY
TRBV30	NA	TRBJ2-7	ASGQGDEQY
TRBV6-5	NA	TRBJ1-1	ASSYPAGEAF
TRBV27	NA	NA	ASRRSRSYEQY
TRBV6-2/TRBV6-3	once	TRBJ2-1	ASSYPRGVNEQF
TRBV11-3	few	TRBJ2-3	ASSSGLKTQY
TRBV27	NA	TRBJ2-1	ASSFGVWEQF
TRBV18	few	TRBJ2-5	ASSPQGEETQY
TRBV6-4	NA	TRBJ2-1	ATSPAGSSYNEQF
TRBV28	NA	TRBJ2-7	ASTQGVFGEQY
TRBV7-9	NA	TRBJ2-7	ASSLGQLGPYEQY
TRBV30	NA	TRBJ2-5	AWSRGTAEETQY
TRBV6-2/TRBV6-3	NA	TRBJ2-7	ASTEEASYEQY
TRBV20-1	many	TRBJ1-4	SARGGQGFEKLF
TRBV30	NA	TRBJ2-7	AWSLPGALREQY
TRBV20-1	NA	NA	SAGDRPQETQF
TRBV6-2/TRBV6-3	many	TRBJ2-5	ASSYQETQY
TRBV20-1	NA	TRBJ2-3	SAGLKGRGHADTQY
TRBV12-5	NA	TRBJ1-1	ASGLPLEGDEAF